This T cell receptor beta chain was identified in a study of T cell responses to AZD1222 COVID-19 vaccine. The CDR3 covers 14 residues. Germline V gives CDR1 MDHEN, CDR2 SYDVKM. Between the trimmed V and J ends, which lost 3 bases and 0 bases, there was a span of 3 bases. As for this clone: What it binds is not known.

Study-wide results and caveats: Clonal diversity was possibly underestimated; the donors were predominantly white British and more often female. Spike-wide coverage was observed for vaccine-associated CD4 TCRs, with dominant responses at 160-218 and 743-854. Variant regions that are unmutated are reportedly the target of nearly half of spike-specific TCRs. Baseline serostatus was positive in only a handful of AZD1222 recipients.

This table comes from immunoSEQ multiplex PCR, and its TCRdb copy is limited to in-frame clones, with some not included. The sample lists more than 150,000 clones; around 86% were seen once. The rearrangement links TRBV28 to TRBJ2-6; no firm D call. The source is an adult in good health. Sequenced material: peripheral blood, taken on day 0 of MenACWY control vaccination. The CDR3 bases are TGTGCCAGCAGTTTTAGCTCTGGGGCCAACGTCCTGACTTTC. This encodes CASSFSSGANVLTF. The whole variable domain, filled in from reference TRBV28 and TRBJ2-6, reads DVKVTQSSRYLVKRTGEKVFLECVQDMDHENMFWYRQDPGLGLRLIYFSYDVKMKEKGDIPEGYSVSREKKERFSLILESASTNQTSMYLCASSFSSGANVLTFGAGSRLTVL.